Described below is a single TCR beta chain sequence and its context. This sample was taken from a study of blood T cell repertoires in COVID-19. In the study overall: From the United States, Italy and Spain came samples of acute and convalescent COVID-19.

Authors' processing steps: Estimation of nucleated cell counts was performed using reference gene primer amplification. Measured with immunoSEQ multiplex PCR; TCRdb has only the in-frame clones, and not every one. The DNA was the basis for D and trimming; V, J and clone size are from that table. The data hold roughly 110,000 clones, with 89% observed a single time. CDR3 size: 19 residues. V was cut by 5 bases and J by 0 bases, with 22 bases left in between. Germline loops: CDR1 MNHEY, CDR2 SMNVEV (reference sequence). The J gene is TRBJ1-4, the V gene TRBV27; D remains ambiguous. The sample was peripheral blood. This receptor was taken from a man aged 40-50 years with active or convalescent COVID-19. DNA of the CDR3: TGTGCCAGCAGTGGCGCTCGGGTTGATCCCGGGACAACTAATGAAAAACTGTTTTTT. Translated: CASSGARVDPGTTNEKLFF.